Listed here are 4 T cell receptor beta chains from one sample, sequenced in a study of T cell changes during pregnancy in multiple sclerosis (dated by TCRdb to between 2018 and 2021). The library was built by means of the immunoSEQ multiplex PCR assay. TCRdb retrieved this table from immuneACCESS and kept in-frame rearrangements only. Not all clones are present; in checked studies, unresolved V genes account for under half, and no reason is known for the remainder. For this sample there are roughly 32,000 clones; about 88% appear just once. Around 0.4% of the sample is taken by the ten largest. The source material was CD4+ T cells from peripheral blood mononuclear cells, sampled in the second trimester of pregnancy. The receptors shown here come from a female donor in good health, enrolled as a control in a pregnancy study.

Only one count was recorded for this clone. J is TRBJ2-7 and V is TRBV7-2, with D possibly being TRBD1 (8 bases). V dropped 5 bases and J dropped 2 bases, with 13 bases sitting between them. Germline assignment: CDR1 SGHTA and CDR2 FQGNSA. The CDR3 loop spans 14 amino acids. CDR3 in DNA: TGTACCAGCAGCCCACAGGGGGGGCCCTACGAGCAGTACTTC. It yields the protein CTSSPQGGPYEQYF.

The chain recombines TRBV19 with TRBJ2-5; 9 bases are shared with TRBD1. The CDR3 is 16 amino acids. The junction had 13 bases not matched to a gene; V was cut back by 6 bases and J by 5 bases. The V gene's germline CDR1 is LNHDA and CDR2 SQIVND (reference sequence). The CDR3 nucleotides read TGTGCCAGTAGCTCCAGCGGGACAGGGATTTCGGAGACCCAGTACTTC. Encoded protein: CASSSSGTGISETQYF.

The chain is built from TRBV25-1 and TRBJ1-1; 12 bases fit TRBD1. V was pared by 4 bases and J by 7 bases, with 4 bases of the junction left unmatched. Germline CDR1 and CDR2: MGHDK and SYGVNS. This CDR3 contains 14 residues. The CDR3 DNA is TGTGCCAGCAGTGGGGGACAGGGGGCGTTTGAAGCTTTCTTT. Its translation is CASSGGQGAFEAFF.

CDR3 nucleotides: TGTGCCAGCAGGCCTTCAGGGGTATATACGCAGTATTTT. It specifies CASRPSGVYTQYF. The chain joins TRBV27 to TRBJ2-3; tentatively, D is TRBD1 (6 bases). Germline V CDR1 and CDR2: MNHEY, SMNVEV (reference sequence). The CDR3 runs 13 residues. The V and J ends lost 6 bases and 7 bases respectively, with 14 bases between them.